This TCR beta chain was obtained from a study of T cells in localized non-small cell lung cancer. Study-wide findings and caveats: The study found T cell clonality highest in uninvolved adjacent lung, above tumor. Across samples, adjacent lung featured a median 57 of the top 100 tumor clones.

This CDR3 is built from 16 residues. Per the germline V gene, CDR1 is SGHVS and CDR2 is FQNEAQ. The V and J ends lost 5 bases and 0 bases, in that order; junction bases with no gene match: 6. Sequencing was performed with immunoSEQ multiplex PCR; in TCRdb, only in-frame clones are kept and a portion is missing. The sample holds some 64,000 clones, 85% to 90% seen once. This clone has only one observation. Antigen unknown. V and J are TRBV7-8 and TRBJ2-4; 8 bases are a match to TRBD1. Material: peripheral blood, obtained before any cancer treatment. This sequence originates from a woman aged 40 to 75 with stage I lung adenocarcinoma. The CDR3 DNA is TGTGCCAGCAGCGAGGACAGGGTTCTAGCCAAAAACATTCAGTACTTC. This encodes CASSEDRVLAKNIQYF.